The 4 T cell receptor beta chains listed next were all sequenced from one sample in a study of blood T cell repertoires in COVID-19. The protocol was immunoSEQ multiplex PCR, while the TCRdb copy is restricted to in-frame clones and leaves out a portion. The table lists 250,000 to 300,000 clones, around 93% of them singletons, with 0.95% to 1.5% in the top ten. Sequencing was done on a sample of PBMCs or T cells enriched from blood (not recorded which). The receptors stem from a human donor in a cohort exposed to, infected with or recovered from COVID-19 (not recorded which). The donor label of this sample is uncertain.

V gene TRBV7-2 combines with J gene TRBJ1-5, with TRBD1 matching over 7 bases. CDR1 is SGHTA and CDR2 is FQGNSA in the germline V gene. This CDR3 contains 15 residues. V gave up 5 bases and J gave up 0 bases; unmatched junction bases: 4. In DNA form, the CDR3 reads TGTGCCAGCAGCCTCCAGGGGGATAGCAATCAGCCCCAGCATTTT. Translating gives CASSLQGDSNQPQHF.

This chain connects TRBV12-5 to TRBJ1-6, with 10 bases that match TRBD1. The CDR3 totals 19 residues. Per germline, CDR1 LGHNT and CDR2 FRNRAP. The V segment lost 9 bases and the J segment 5 bases; nucleotides outside the gene matches: 19. The CDR3 sequence: CASQERDRGGSEHNSPLHF. The CDR3 bases are TGTGCTAGCCAAGAGAGGGACAGGGGAGGTTCTGAACATAATTCACCCCTCCACTTT.

DNA for the CDR3: TGTGCCAGCAGCGACCCGGACAGATCCACAGATACGCAGTATTTT. It codes for CASSDPDRSTDTQYF. The chain uses TRBV9 and TRBJ2-3, with a tentative D call TRBD1 (6 bases). The CDR3 loop spans 15 amino acids. V was cut by 3 bases and J by 2 bases, with 13 bases left in between. Germline V gives CDR1 SGDLS, CDR2 YYNGEE.

V usage is TRBV29-1 and J usage is TRBJ2-1; D is unclear. V lost 6 bases and J lost 5, with 5 bases in between. Germline loops: CDR1 SQVTM, CDR2 ANQGSEA. The CDR3 is 10 amino acids. CDR3 sequence (DNA): TGCAGCGTCGGTCACAATGAGCAGTTCTTC. This gives the protein CSVGHNEQFF.